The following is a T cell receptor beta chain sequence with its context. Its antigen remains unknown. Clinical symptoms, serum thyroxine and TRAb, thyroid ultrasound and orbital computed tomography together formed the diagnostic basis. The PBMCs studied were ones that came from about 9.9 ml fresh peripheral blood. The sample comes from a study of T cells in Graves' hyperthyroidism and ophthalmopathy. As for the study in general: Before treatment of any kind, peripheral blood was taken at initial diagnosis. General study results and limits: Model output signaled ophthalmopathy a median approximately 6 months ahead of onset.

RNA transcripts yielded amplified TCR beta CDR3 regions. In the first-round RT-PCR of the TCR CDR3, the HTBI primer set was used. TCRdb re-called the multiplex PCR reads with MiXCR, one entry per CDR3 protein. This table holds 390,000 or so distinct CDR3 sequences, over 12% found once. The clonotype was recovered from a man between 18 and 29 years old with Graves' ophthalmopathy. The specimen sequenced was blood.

The CDR3 spells CASSQGLRSEQYF. DNA for the CDR3: TGTGCCAGCAGCCAAGGCCTCAGGTCCGAGCAGTACTTC. This chain connects TRBV3-1 to TRBJ2-7, with D unclear. V lost 1 base and J lost 6, with 10 bases in between. This CDR3 is 13 amino acids long. CDR1 is LGHDT and CDR2 is YNNKEL in the germline V gene (reference sequence).